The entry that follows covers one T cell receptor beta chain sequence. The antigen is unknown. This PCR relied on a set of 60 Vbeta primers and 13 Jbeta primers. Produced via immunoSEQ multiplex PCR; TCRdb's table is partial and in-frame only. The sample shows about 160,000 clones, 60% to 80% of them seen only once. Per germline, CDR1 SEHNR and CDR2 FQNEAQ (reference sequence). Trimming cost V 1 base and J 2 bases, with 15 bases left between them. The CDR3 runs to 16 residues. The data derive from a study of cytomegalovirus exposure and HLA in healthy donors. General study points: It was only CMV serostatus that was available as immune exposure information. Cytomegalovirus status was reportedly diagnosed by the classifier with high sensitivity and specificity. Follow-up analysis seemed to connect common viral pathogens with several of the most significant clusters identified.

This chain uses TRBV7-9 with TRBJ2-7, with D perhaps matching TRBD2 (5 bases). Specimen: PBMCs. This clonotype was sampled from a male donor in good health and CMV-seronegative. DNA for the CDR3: TGTGCCAGCAGCTTAGAATTAGGCCGAGGGACCTACGAGCAGTACTTC. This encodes CASSLELGRGTYEQYF.